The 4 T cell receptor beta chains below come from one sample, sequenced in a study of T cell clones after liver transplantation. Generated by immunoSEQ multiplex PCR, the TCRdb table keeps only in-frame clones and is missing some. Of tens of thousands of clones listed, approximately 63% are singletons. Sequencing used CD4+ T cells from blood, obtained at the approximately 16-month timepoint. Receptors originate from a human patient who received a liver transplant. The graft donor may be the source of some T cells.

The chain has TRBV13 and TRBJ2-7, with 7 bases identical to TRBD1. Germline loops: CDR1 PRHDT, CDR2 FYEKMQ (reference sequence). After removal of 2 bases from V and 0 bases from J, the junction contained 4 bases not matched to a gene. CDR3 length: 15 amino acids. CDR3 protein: CASSLRRDSSYEQYF. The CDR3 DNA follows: TGTGCCAGCAGCTTACGCCGGGACAGCTCCTACGAGCAGTACTTC.

This CDR3 reads CASRSGTGGEQYF. Written as DNA, the CDR3 is TGTGCCAGCAGATCCGGGACAGGGGGGGAGCAGTACTTC. The chain links TRBV6-5 to TRBJ2-5, with 11 positions matching TRBD1. V lost 6 bases and J lost 11; bases outside the gene matches: 8. The length of the CDR3 is 13 residues. CDR1 and CDR2 (germline): MNHEY, SVGAGI.

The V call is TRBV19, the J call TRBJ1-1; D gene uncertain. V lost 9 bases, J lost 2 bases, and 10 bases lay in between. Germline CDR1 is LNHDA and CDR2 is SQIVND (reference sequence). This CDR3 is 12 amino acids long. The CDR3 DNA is TGTGCCAGCAGGACCGGTAACACTGAAGCTTTCTTT. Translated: CASRTGNTEAFF.

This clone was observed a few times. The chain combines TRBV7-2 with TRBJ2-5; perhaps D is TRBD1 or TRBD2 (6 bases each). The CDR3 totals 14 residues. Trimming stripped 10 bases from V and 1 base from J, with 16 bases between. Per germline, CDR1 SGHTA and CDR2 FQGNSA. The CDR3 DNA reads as TGTGCCACCGCAGTTCGGGGGCCCCAAGAGACCCAGTACTTC. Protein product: CATAVRGPQETQYF.